Each of the 29 T cell receptor beta chains below was sequenced from the same sample in a study of patients and donors after allogeneic stem cell transplantation. TCRdb used MiXCR to reprocess the RT-PCR reads, holding one entry per CDR3 protein. The profile shows hundreds of thousands of distinct CDR3 sequences, roughly 16% of them singletons. Sequenced: blood, either unsorted or a sorted T cell fraction (not recorded which). These receptors came from a human donor who was either an allogeneic HSCT recipient or a stem cell or donor lymphocyte infusion donor (not recorded which). It is not recorded whose cells these are; they may come from a transplant donor.

The V and J genes are TRBV19 and TRBJ2-1; D may correspond to TRBD1 or TRBD2 (5 bases each). The CDR3 length is 15 residues. V lost 2 bases, J lost 10 bases, and 18 bases lay in between. Germline assignment: CDR1 LNHDA and CDR2 SQIVND (reference sequence). CDR3 sequence reads: CASSIPRGTGREQFF. The CDR3 DNA sequence: TGTGCCAGTAGTATACCCCGGGGCACGGGCAGGGAGCAGTTCTTC.

The J gene is TRBJ2-7, the V gene TRBV12-3 or TRBV12-4; 7 bases agree with TRBD1. The CDR3 totals 14 residues. J was trimmed by 0 bases and V by 6 bases; bases with no gene match: 5. CDR3 sequence reads: CASRLTGASYEQYF. The CDR3 DNA is TGTGCCAGCAGACTTACAGGGGCCTCCTACGAGCAGTACTTC.

The chain uses TRBV27 and TRBJ2-5; D ambiguous. V lost 1 base and J lost 0, with 9 bases in between. From germline, CDR1 is MNHEY and CDR2 SMNVEV (reference sequence). This CDR3 has 15 residues. The CDR3 protein is CASSLLGWDQETQYF. CDR3 nucleotides: TGTGCCAGCAGTTTATTAGGGTGGGACCAAGAGACCCAGTACTTC.

This clonotype has only a few counts. This chain connects TRBV24-1 to TRBJ2-3; 9 positions agree with TRBD1. This CDR3 has 17 amino acids. Trimming took 3 bases from V and 5 from J; bases not matched to a gene: 11. Germline values: CDR1 KGHDR, CDR2 SFDVKD. CDR3 in DNA: TGTGCCACCAGTGATAGGGGGGGACAGGGAAAAAAAGATACGCAGTATTTT. This translates into CATSDRGGQGKKDTQYF.

The table lists this clonotype with a few counts. The CDR3 DNA follows: TGCAGCGCAGCAGGGGGGTTAATTGGCTACACCTTC. It encodes CSAAGGLIGYTF. This chain connects TRBV29-1 to TRBJ1-2; TRBD1 aligns across 7 bases. V lost 7 bases, J lost 7 bases, and 9 bases stayed unmatched. Germline CDR1 and CDR2: SQVTM and ANQGSEA. This CDR3 has 12 amino acids.

The chain recombines TRBV7-8 with TRBJ2-7, with 9 bases that match TRBD2. The CDR3 has 14 residues. CDR1 SGHVS and CDR2 FQNEAQ come from the germline V gene. Losses at the gene ends were 5 bases for V and 4 bases for J; bases not matched to a gene: 6. In DNA, the CDR3 is TGTGCCAGCAGCGCGAGGACTAGCGAGTACGAGCAGTACTTC. It is translated as CASSARTSEYEQYF.

In this sample, this clonotype turned up a few times. V is TRBV20-1 and J is TRBJ1-4; possibly TRBD1 for D (5 bases). Germline V lookup: CDR1 DFQATT, CDR2 SNEGSKA (reference sequence). The germline V and J ends were trimmed by 3 bases and 8 bases, with 13 bases remaining between them. CDR3 length: 13 amino acids. CDR3 coding DNA: TGCAGTGCTAGGGGGGGGAACGACGAAAAACTGTTTTTT. This encodes CSARGGNDEKLFF.

This clonotype came up many times. The chain employs TRBV12-3 or TRBV12-4 and TRBJ1-1; 8 nucleotides match TRBD1. The CDR3 totals 14 residues. The V and J ends lost 6 bases and 1 base, in that order; junction bases with no gene match: 4. The CDR3 DNA follows: TGTGCCAGCAGCCCGGGACAGGCGAACACTGAAGCTTTCTTT. Translating gives CASSPGQANTEAFF.

The chain has TRBV11-2 and TRBJ2-7; weak D call: TRBD1 (6 bases). The CDR3 is 12 amino acids. The V gene's germline CDR1 is SGHAT and CDR2 FQNNGV. Trimming shortened V by 5 bases and J by 5 bases, and 10 bases separated the two germline ends. This CDR3 is CASSLRDNEQYF. CDR3 nucleotides: TGTGCCAGCAGCCTCCGGGACAACGAGCAGTACTTC.

In DNA form, the CDR3 reads TGTGCCAGCAGCAAAACAGGGGTCCTCCTTTCTAACTATGGCTACACCTTC. Translated, it gives CASSKTGVLLSNYGYTF. The rearrangement joins TRBV2 to TRBJ1-2, with TRBD1 matching 7 bases. From germline, CDR1 is SNHLY and CDR2 FYNNEI. Unmatched junction bases numbered 13, after V lost 6 bases and J lost 0 bases. The CDR3 is made up of 17 amino acids. The full variable domain, with the rest looked up from reference TRBV2 and TRBJ1-2, is EPEVTQTPSHQVTQMGQEVILRCVPISNHLYFYWYRQILGQKVEFLVSFYNNEISEKSEIFDDQFSVERPDGSNFTLKIRSTKLEDSAMYFCASSKTGVLLSNYGYTFGSGTRLTVV.

V and J are TRBV6-5 and TRBJ1-1; tentative D call: TRBD1 (5 bases). Trimming took off 2 bases at V and 0 bases at J, with 7 bases between the two ends. This CDR3 comprises 14 residues. Germline loops: CDR1 MNHEY, CDR2 SVGAGI. DNA of the CDR3: TGTGCCAGCAGTTACAGAGGGGTGAACACTGAAGCTTTCTTT. It specifies CASSYRGVNTEAFF.

At least ten counts were recorded for this clonotype. This sequence joins TRBV3-1 and TRBJ1-2, with D hard to call. CDR1 LGHDT and CDR2 YNNKEL come from the germline V gene (reference sequence). The CDR3 extends over 14 amino acids. V was cut by 0 bases and J by 0 bases, with 5 bases left in between. The DNA of the CDR3 is TGTGCCAGCAGCCAAGACAGCGCTAACTATGGCTACACCTTC. This codes for CASSQDSANYGYTF.

This clonotype was seen ten or more times. The chain combines TRBV12-3 or TRBV12-4 with TRBJ2-3, with 11 bases that match TRBD2. This CDR3 contains 18 residues. V gave up 4 bases and J gave up 0 bases; unmatched junction bases: 9. CDR3: CASSWGLAGGASTDTQYF. The CDR3 DNA reads as TGTGCCAGCAGTTGGGGGCTAGCGGGGGGAGCTAGCACAGATACGCAGTATTTT.

The chain has TRBV12-3 or TRBV12-4 and TRBJ1-4; D unresolved. Deletions cut 3 bases from V and 4 bases from J, with 6 bases between. This CDR3 has 13 amino acids. The CDR3 loop is CASSLTINEKLFF. CDR3 bases: TGTGCCAGCAGTTTGACTATTAATGAAAAACTGTTTTTT.

The V and J genes are TRBV27 and TRBJ1-3; 8 bases line up with TRBD1. Germline trimming cut 5 bases from V and 1 base from J; bases unmatched to any gene: 1. The V gene's germline CDR1 is MNHEY and CDR2 SMNVEV (reference sequence). The CDR3 consists of 14 residues. CDR3 in DNA: TGTGCCAGCAGTCGGGACAGGTCTGGAAACACCATATATTTT. Amino acids: CASSRDRSGNTIYF.

The rearrangement links TRBV12-3 or TRBV12-4 to TRBJ1-2, with TRBD1 as a possible D gene (6 bases). Deletions cut 4 bases from V and 2 bases from J, with 11 bases between. The CDR3 has 14 amino acids. Here the CDR3 DNA reads TGTGCCAGCAGTTCGGGAGGGGGAAACTATGGCTACACCTTC. Translation gives CASSSGGGNYGYTF.

This clonotype came up a few times. This chain connects TRBV7-2 to TRBJ1-6; TRBD1 matches at 9 bases. V was clipped by 5 bases and J by 1 base; unmatched bases: 6. Per the germline V gene, CDR1 is SGHTA and CDR2 is FQGNSA. CDR3 size: 17 residues. DNA for the CDR3: TGTGCCAGCAGCCCAAGCGACAGGGGGTCCTATAATTCACCCCTCCACTTT. Its translation is CASSPSDRGSYNSPLHF.

This clonotype was seen a few times. The chain has TRBV2 and TRBJ2-7; TRBD1 matches 9 bases. Trimming removed 7 bases from V and 1 base from J; junction bases left unmatched: 8. CDR3 length: 15 residues. CDR1 and CDR2 (germline): SNHLY, FYNNEI. The CDR3 protein is CASNAGQGPSYEQYF. For the CDR3, the DNA is TGTGCCAGCAACGCGGGACAGGGTCCATCCTACGAGCAGTACTTC.

The table lists this clonotype with a few counts. The chain employs TRBV6-1 and TRBJ2-4, with D possibly TRBD1 on 6 matching bases. V lost 6 bases and J lost 2, with 8 bases in between. CDR3 length: 13 amino acids. CDR1 is MNHNS, CDR2 SASEGT, per germline. The CDR3, as DNA: TGTGCCAGCAGCGACAGGCCCAAAAACATTCAGTACTTC. As protein: CASSDRPKNIQYF.

This clonotype has more than one count but fewer than ten. V gene TRBV7-9 combines with J gene TRBJ1-1, with TRBD1 as a possible D gene (6 bases). The germline V and J ends were trimmed by 10 bases and 1 base, with 16 bases remaining between them. CDR3 length equals 14 residues. The germline CDR1 and CDR2 sequences are SEHNR and FQNEAQ (reference sequence). The CDR3: CATSVLQGNTEAFF. CDR3 in DNA: TGTGCCACCTCAGTGCTACAGGGGAACACTGAAGCTTTCTTT.

This clonotype was counted only a few times. CDR3 sequence reads: CATSRGQTARDRGDIQYF. The CDR3 DNA reads as TGTGCCACCAGCAGAGGTCAAACTGCCCGGGACAGGGGTGACATTCAGTACTTC. V gene TRBV15 combines with J gene TRBJ2-4; 10 bases line up with TRBD1. Trimming removed 1 base from V and 8 bases from J; junction bases left unmatched: 14. There are 18 residues in the CDR3. Germline loops: CDR1 LNHNV, CDR2 YYDKDF (reference sequence).

CDR3 in DNA: TGTGCCATCAGGGGGGCCAACACTGAAGCTTTCTTT. Amino acids: CAIRGANTEAFF. The chain couples TRBV10-3 to TRBJ1-1, with D maybe TRBD1 (6 bases). V was pared by 6 bases and J by 2 bases, with 7 bases between. The CDR3 runs to 12 residues. CDR1 and CDR2 (germline): ENHRY, SYGVKD.

This sequence joins TRBV6-1 and TRBJ1-2; possible D gene TRBD1, 6 bases. Germline CDR1 and CDR2: MNHNS and SASEGT. The ends were cut back, 6 bases at V and 4 bases at J, with 12 bases in the middle. This CDR3 contains 13 residues. CDR3 nucleotides: TGTGCCAGCAGGGAACAGGGAGGCTATGGCTACACCTTC. This translates into CASREQGGYGYTF.

This clonotype was seen a few times. The chain has TRBV5-1 and TRBJ2-2; D is ambiguous. Germline CDR1 SGHRS, CDR2 YFSETQ. This CDR3 region has 15 residues. Trimming took off 0 bases at V and 2 bases at J, with 8 bases between the two ends. CDR3 DNA: TGCGCCAGCAGCTTGGAGGGCATCAACACCGGGGAGCTGTTTTTT. This gives the protein CASSLEGINTGELFF.

This clonotype was picked up many times. DNA for the CDR3: TGTGCCAGCAGCGTAGGAGGGGACAGGGTTAGGACTGAAGCTTTCTTT. It encodes CASSVGGDRVRTEAFF. The chain recombines TRBV9 with TRBJ1-1, with 9 bases matching TRBD1. Per germline, CDR1 SGDLS and CDR2 YYNGEE. V shed 0 bases and J 5 bases; nucleotides not matched to a gene: 8. CDR3 length: 16 residues.

This clonotype was counted ten times or more. The chain recombines TRBV5-1 with TRBJ1-2, with D possibly matching TRBD1 (6 bases). Trimming took off 4 bases at V and 2 bases at J, with 12 bases between the two ends. Germline V CDR1 and CDR2: SGHRS, YFSETQ. The CDR3 is made up of 14 amino acids. CDR3 bases: TGCGCCAGCAGCCAGAGTACAGGGAACTATGGCTACACCTTC. This encodes CASSQSTGNYGYTF.

In this sample, this clonotype turned up many times. The rearrangement joins TRBV3-1 to TRBJ2-5; D is undetermined. CDR1 is LGHDT, CDR2 YNNKEL, per germline (reference sequence). Trimming pared 4 bases from V and 2 bases from J, leaving 8 bases between. The CDR3 sequence is 13 residues long. CDR3: CASSLLDQETQYF. CDR3 DNA sequence: TGTGCCAGCAGCCTACTCGATCAAGAGACCCAGTACTTC.

This clonotype was detected only a few times. The chain's CDR3 is CASSQEEGGNQPQHF. CDR3 in DNA: TGTGCCAGCAGCCAAGAGGAGGGGGGCAATCAGCCCCAGCATTTT. V gene TRBV4-2 combines with J gene TRBJ1-5, with a possible D match to TRBD1 (6 bases). Between the trimmed V and J ends, which lost 0 bases and 2 bases, there was a span of 8 bases. The CDR3 contains 15 residues. The V gene's germline CDR1 is LGHNA and CDR2 YNFKEQ.

This clonotype was detected a few times. The V and J genes are TRBV5-6 and TRBJ2-7, with 10 bases matching TRBD1. The CDR3 is made up of 15 amino acids. Trimming removed 1 base from V and 6 bases from J; junction bases left unmatched: 7. Germline CDR1 is SGHDT and CDR2 is YYEEEE. The CDR3 protein is CASSLKGTGVSEQYF. The CDR3 nucleotides are TGTGCCAGCAGCTTGAAAGGGACAGGGGTTAGCGAGCAGTACTTC.